These 19 T cell receptor beta chains share one sample of origin, sequenced in a study of T cells in Graves' hyperthyroidism and ophthalmopathy (dated by TCRdb to the late 2010s). Receptor libraries were prepared by multiplex PCR. Sequencer: Illumina HiSeq 2000. The TCR beta CDR3 regions were amplified from RNA transcripts. The first round of RT-PCR for the TCR CDR3 was performed with the HTBI primer set and the Qiagen OneStep RT-PCR kit. The public reads were run again by TCRdb, first through fastp at Q25 and then through MiXCR, and only productive beta chains were kept. CDR3 protein sequences are deduplicated, and each keeps its most common genes and DNA. The sample data list around 690,000 distinct CDR3 sequences, and 17% of these were observed just once. Together, the top ten hold about 16% of the sample. The sample comprised blood. The origin of the receptors is a man aged 45-65 years with Graves' hyperthyroidism.

This chain links TRBV20-1 with TRBJ1-1, with D possibly TRBD1 on 5 matching bases. The germline V and J ends were trimmed by 4 bases and 7 bases, with 13 bases remaining between them. The germline CDR1 and CDR2 sequences are DFQATT and SNEGSKA (reference sequence). This CDR3 is built from 12 residues. In DNA, the CDR3 is TGCAGTGCTATTACAGGTTTCAGTGAAGCTTTCTTT. Translating gives CSAITGFSEAFF.

The genes are TRBV27 and TRBJ2-7, with 10 bases that match TRBD2. V lost 1 base to trimming and J lost 6 bases; unmatched junction nucleotides: 6. Germline V gene data show CDR1 as MNHEY and CDR2 as SMNVEV (reference sequence). The CDR3 sequence is 15 residues long. The CDR3 loop is CASSLLAGGPLEQYF. The CDR3 nucleotides read TGTGCCAGCAGTTTATTAGCGGGAGGTCCGCTCGAGCAGTACTTC.

The CDR3 sequence: CASSMGNPYNEQFF. CDR3 DNA: TGTGCCAGTAGTATGGGGAATCCCTACAATGAGCAGTTCTTC. This chain uses TRBV19 with TRBJ2-1; D gene unclear. CDR1 is LNHDA and CDR2 is SQIVND in the germline V gene (reference sequence). V was trimmed by 3 bases and J by 2 bases, leaving 8 bases between them. The CDR3 runs 14 residues.

Worth noting for this clonotype: Being one base from a much bigger clone, this may be a read error. The rearrangement links TRBV28 to TRBJ2-7; 7 nucleotides match TRBD1. The J segment lost 7 bases and the V segment lost 8 bases, leaving 14 bases of the junction unmatched. Germline loops: CDR1 MDHEN, CDR2 SYDVKM. The CDR3 extends over 14 amino acids. The DNA for the CDR3 is TGTGCCAGCGAGAATAGACAGGGAAGGGAAGAGCAGTACTTC. It encodes CASENRQGREEQYF.

The rearrangement links TRBV7-2 to TRBJ2-7, with D unclear. The V end lost 2 bases, the J end lost 6 bases, and 8 bases lay between the germline ends. Germline CDR1 SGHTA, CDR2 FQGNSA. This CDR3 is built from 12 residues. CDR3: CASSLWEGEQYF. The CDR3 nucleotides read TGTGCCAGCAGCTTATGGGAAGGCGAGCAGTACTTC.

This clonotype was seen many times. The chain uses TRBV29-1 and TRBJ2-5; D might be TRBD1 or TRBD2, each matching 5 bases. The CDR3 spans 15 residues. The V end lost 1 base, the J end lost 3 bases, and 15 bases lay between the germline ends. From germline, CDR1 is SQVTM and CDR2 ANQGSEA. This chain's CDR3 is CSVEAGTVFEETQYF. The CDR3 coding sequence is TGCAGCGTTGAAGCCGGGACCGTCTTTGAAGAGACCCAGTACTTC.

This clonotype was detected a few times. This chain connects TRBV12-3 or TRBV12-4 to TRBJ2-3; no clear D. The V end lost 6 bases, the J end lost 4 bases, and 17 bases lay between the germline ends. This CDR3 has 15 residues. CDR3 DNA sequence: TGTGCCAGCAGGTTCGACGCTCGACCCGCAGATACGCAGTATTTT. This codes for CASRFDARPADTQYF.

This clonotype has a count of ten or more. The rearrangement links TRBV12-3 or TRBV12-4 to TRBJ1-1, with D possibly TRBD1 on 5 matching bases. The CDR3 length is 13 residues. V lost 3 bases and J 4 bases, leaving 9 bases between the germline ends. CDR3 loop: CASSFARATEAFF. CDR3 nucleotides: TGTGCCAGCAGTTTTGCCAGGGCCACTGAAGCTTTCTTT.

The chain combines TRBV5-1 with TRBJ2-7; D uncertain. Germline CDR1 and CDR2: SGHRS and YFSETQ. The CDR3 length is 15 residues. Between the trimmed V and J ends, which lost 1 base and 0 bases, there was a span of 11 bases. Here the CDR3 DNA reads TGCGCCAGCAGCTTGACTCGGGCCTCCTCCTACGAGCAGTACTTC. Amino acid sequence: CASSLTRASSYEQYF. The entire variable domain, with the rest obtained from reference TRBV5-1 and TRBJ2-7, is as follows: KAGVTQTPRYLIKTRGQQVTLSCSPISGHRSVSWYQQTPGQGLQFLFEYFSETQRNKGNFPGRFSGRQFSNSRSEMNVSTLELGDSALYLCASSLTRASSYEQYFGPGTRLTVT.

The chain joins TRBV29-1 to TRBJ2-7, with 7 positions matching TRBD1. This CDR3 spans 13 amino acids. The J segment lost 2 bases and the V segment lost 5 bases, leaving 6 bases of the junction unmatched. CDR1 SQVTM and CDR2 ANQGSEA come from the germline V gene. CDR3 in amino acids: CSVRQGNPYEQYF. Written as DNA, the CDR3 is TGCAGCGTTCGACAGGGTAACCCCTACGAGCAGTACTTC.

This clonotype was seen repeatedly, ten times or more. The V call is TRBV2, the J call TRBJ2-1; either TRBD1 or TRBD2 may supply D (5 bases each). The CDR3 is 15 residues long. Trimming cost V 8 bases and J 8 bases, with 22 bases left between them. The germline V gene has CDR1 SNHLY and CDR2 FYNNEI. The CDR3 DNA is TGTGCCAGCCGGGGCGGCCTAATTTCCCCCCATGAGCAGTTCTTC. Translation: CASRGGLISPHEQFF.

This clonotype was recorded a few times. The chain joins TRBV24-1 to TRBJ2-3; 15 bases are a match to TRBD2. The V gene's germline CDR1 is KGHDR and CDR2 SFDVKD. The length of the CDR3 is 20 residues. The J segment lost 5 bases and the V segment lost 6 bases, leaving 17 bases of the junction unmatched. The CDR3 loop reads CATSYSRGTSGRISLDTQYF. The CDR3, as DNA: TGTGCCACCAGTTACTCCAGAGGGACTAGCGGGAGGATTTCATTAGATACGCAGTATTTT.

This clonotype was detected only once. The gene calls are TRBV9 and TRBJ2-5; 15 nucleotides align to TRBD2. V lost 4 bases to trimming and J lost 4 bases; unmatched junction nucleotides: 8. In germline, CDR1 is SGDLS, CDR2 YYNGEE. There are 17 residues in the CDR3. This CDR3 is CASSQQGLAGGRETQYF. The CDR3 DNA is TGTGCCAGCAGCCAACAGGGACTAGCGGGAGGCCGAGAGACCCAGTACTTC.

J is TRBJ2-4 and V is TRBV27, with 9 bases that match TRBD2. CDR1 MNHEY and CDR2 SMNVEV come from the germline V gene (reference sequence). This CDR3 has 16 amino acids. With 3 bases clipped from V and 4 bases from J, the junction kept 7 bases outside the gene matches. This chain's CDR3 is CASSFEAGGPKNIQYF. In DNA, the CDR3 is TGTGCCAGCAGTTTTGAAGCGGGAGGCCCGAAAAACATTCAGTACTTC.

This chain joins TRBV15 and TRBJ2-6; D call uncertain. V lost 3 bases and J 0 bases, leaving 9 bases between the germline ends. The CDR3 sequence is 16 residues long. CDR1 and CDR2 from the germline V gene are LNHNV and YYDKDF (reference sequence). In DNA, the CDR3 is TGTGCCACCAGCAGGTCGGAGCACTCTGGGGCCAACGTCCTGACTTTC. Protein sequence: CATSRSEHSGANVLTF.

In its sample, this clonotype was seen many times. This chain joins TRBV3-1 and TRBJ1-1; possible D gene TRBD1, 5 bases. The CDR3 totals 14 residues. The V end was cut by 3 bases, the J end by 5 bases, with 13 bases between. In germline, CDR1 is LGHDT, CDR2 YNNKEL (reference sequence). The CDR3 region is CASSHRGVRTEAFF. The CDR3 DNA reads TGTGCCAGCAGCCATAGGGGAGTAAGGACTGAAGCTTTCTTT.

V and J are TRBV11-2 and TRBJ1-4; no reliable D call. CDR1 and CDR2 (germline): SGHAT, FQNNGV. V lost 4 bases and J lost 0, with 15 bases in between. The CDR3 runs 17 residues. CDR3 DNA: TGTGCCAGCAGCTCCGGACGTGGCTATGCAACTAATGAAAAACTGTTTTTT. It specifies CASSSGRGYATNEKLFF.

This clonotype has a handful of counts. The CDR3 is CASSPSLAGDFYEQYF. The CDR3 coding sequence is TGTGCCAGCTCACCGTCACTAGCGGGAGATTTCTACGAGCAGTACTTC. The V and J genes are TRBV18 and TRBJ2-7; 11 bases fit TRBD2. J lost 3 bases, V lost 3 bases, and 7 bases had no gene match. CDR3 length: 16 amino acids. Germline V gene data show CDR1 as KGHSH and CDR2 as LQKENI.

This clonotype was seen repeatedly, ten times or more. The chain recombines TRBV6-1 with TRBJ1-2, with D uncertain. The V gene lost 3 bases and the J gene lost 2 bases, with 10 bases spanning the gap. This CDR3 is 14 amino acids long. Germline assignment: CDR1 MNHNS and CDR2 SASEGT. The CDR3 DNA follows: TGTGCCAGCAGTGACTCGGGGAAGAACTATGGCTACACCTTC. Translating it yields CASSDSGKNYGYTF.